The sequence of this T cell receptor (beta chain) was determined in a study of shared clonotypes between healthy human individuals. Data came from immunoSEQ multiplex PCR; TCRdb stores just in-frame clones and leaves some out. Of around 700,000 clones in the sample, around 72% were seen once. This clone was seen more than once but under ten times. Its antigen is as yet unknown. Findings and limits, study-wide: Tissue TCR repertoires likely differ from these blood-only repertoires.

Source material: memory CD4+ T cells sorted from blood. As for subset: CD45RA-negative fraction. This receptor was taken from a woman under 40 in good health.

The CDR3 DNA reads TGTGCCAGCAGCTTATATTTAGGTCAGCCCCAGCATTTT. This codes for CASSLYLGQPQHF. The gene calls are TRBV7-8 and TRBJ1-5, with no clear D. From germline, CDR1 is SGHVS and CDR2 FQNEAQ. CDR3 length: 13 residues. V was pared by 2 bases and J by 6 bases, with 8 bases between.